These 28 T cell receptor beta chains were all obtained from the same sample, sequenced in a study of regulatory T cells in long-lasting Graves disease. HTBI primers from iRepertoire and Arm-PCR of CDR3 regions yielded the TCR beta libraries. TCRdb processed the multiplex PCR reads anew with MiXCR; each CDR3 protein has one entry. The sample has roughly 610,000 distinct CDR3 sequences, 15% to 20% seen once. Time point: newly diagnosed GD, antithyroid drugs for less than 3 months. The TCR library was made from RNA extracted from PBMCs. In addition, the sample was reused for a study of T cells in Graves' hyperthyroidism and ophthalmopathy.

This sample comprised peripheral blood mononuclear cells (PBMCs), obtained at new diagnosis, from a patient treated with antithyroid drugs. The receptors originated from a man aged 18 to 29 with Graves disease.

This clonotype turned up a few times. The chain carries TRBV20-1 and TRBJ2-1; the match to TRBD2 covers 8 bases. V shed 0 bases, J shed 5 bases, and the junction held 3 bases outside the gene matches. The CDR3 runs to 14 residues. Germline V gives CDR1 DFQATT, CDR2 SNEGSKA (reference sequence). CDR3 in amino acids: CSAREAGVHNEQFF. The CDR3 bases are TGCAGTGCTAGAGAAGCGGGAGTCCACAATGAGCAGTTCTTC.

In its sample, this clonotype was seen many times. The genes are TRBV30 and TRBJ2-7, with D uncertain. Deletions cut 3 bases from V and 2 bases from J, with 8 bases between. The CDR3 has 12 residues. CDR1 is GTSNPN, CDR2 SVGIG, per germline (reference sequence). The CDR3 protein is CAWRKGTYEQYF. In nucleotides, the CDR3 is TGTGCCTGGAGAAAAGGGACCTACGAGCAGTACTTC.

The chain links TRBV20-1 to TRBJ1-4; no clear D. This CDR3 region has 13 residues. Trimming cost V 0 bases and J 9 bases, with 11 bases left between them. Germline V gene data show CDR1 as DFQATT and CDR2 as SNEGSKA (reference sequence). The CDR3 protein is CSARDTGTKKLFF. The CDR3 coding sequence is TGCAGTGCTAGAGATACGGGAACCAAAAAACTGTTTTTT.

This clonotype appeared many times. The chain is built from TRBV20-1 and TRBJ2-7, with 12 bases fitting TRBD2. This CDR3 is built from 16 residues. V shed 0 bases, J shed 11 bases, and the junction held 14 bases outside the gene matches. From germline, CDR1 is DFQATT and CDR2 SNEGSKA (reference sequence). CDR3: CSARDHRRRTSGVEYF. DNA for the CDR3: TGCAGTGCTAGAGATCACCGGCGACGGACTAGCGGGGTGGAGTACTTC.

The table lists this clonotype with many counts. The chain has TRBV20-1 and TRBJ2-5; 13 bases align to TRBD2. Germline loops: CDR1 DFQATT, CDR2 SNEGSKA (reference sequence). The CDR3 consists of 15 residues. V was pared by 7 bases and J by 1 base, with 6 bases of the junction left unmatched. CDR3 loop: CSVPTSGGPQETQYF. The DNA for the CDR3 is TGCAGTGTCCCGACTAGCGGGGGGCCCCAAGAGACCCAGTACTTC.

This clonotype appeared a few times. This chain links TRBV27 with TRBJ1-5; weak D call: TRBD1 (6 bases). With 5 bases removed from V and 5 bases from J, the gap between germline ends came to 10 bases. Per the germline V gene, CDR1 is MNHEY and CDR2 is SMNVEV (reference sequence). The CDR3 length is 13 residues. The CDR3 DNA follows: TGTGCCAGCAGTCAAACAGGGTATCAGCCCCAGCATTTT. Translated: CASSQTGYQPQHF.

This clonotype turned up a few times. The V gene is TRBV20-1, the J gene TRBJ1-2; TRBD1 is a possible D gene (6 bases). Germline loops: CDR1 DFQATT, CDR2 SNEGSKA (reference sequence). Between the trimmed V and J ends, which lost 3 bases and 4 bases, there was a span of 15 bases. The CDR3 is 14 residues long. The CDR3 loop reads CSASAEGGSYGYTF. The CDR3 DNA follows: TGCAGTGCTAGTGCGGAGGGGGGTAGCTATGGCTACACCTTC.

V usage is TRBV28 and J usage is TRBJ2-3; tentative D call: TRBD2 (6 bases). The germline CDR1 and CDR2 sequences are MDHEN and SYDVKM. The CDR3 is made up of 14 amino acids. V was cut by 6 bases and J by 2 bases, with 12 bases left in between. The CDR3 region is CASSIGTPTDTQYF. CDR3 in DNA: TGTGCCAGCAGCATCGGGACTCCCACAGATACGCAGTATTTT.

This clonotype was found a few times. CDR3 sequence: CASSPNGVNEKLFF. DNA for the CDR3: TGTGCCAGCAGTCCCAATGGGGTTAATGAAAAACTGTTTTTT. The chain links TRBV27 to TRBJ1-4; D gene unclear. CDR1 and CDR2 (germline): MNHEY, SMNVEV (reference sequence). Trimming left V 5 bases short and J 4 bases short, with 11 bases between. This CDR3 spans 14 amino acids.

This clonotype was observed at least ten times. The genes are TRBV3-1 and TRBJ2-5; TRBD1 agrees at 10 bases. CDR3 size: 15 residues. Germline lookup yields CDR1 LGHDT and CDR2 YNNKEL (reference sequence). V shed 1 base and J 5 bases; nucleotides not matched to a gene: 4. For the CDR3, the DNA is TGTGCCAGCAGCCAAGGGACAGGGGGGTGGGAGACCCAGTACTTC. Encoded protein: CASSQGTGGWETQYF.

This clonotype occurred many times. The gene calls are TRBV12-3 or TRBV12-4 and TRBJ2-3; 13 bases are shared with TRBD2. Germline trimming cut 6 bases from V and 6 bases from J; bases unmatched to any gene: 6. This CDR3 comprises 15 residues. The CDR3 here is CASSGLAGVLDTQYF. The CDR3 coding sequence is TGTGCCAGCAGCGGACTAGCGGGAGTCTTGGATACGCAGTATTTT.

The chain is built from TRBV9 and TRBJ2-1, with TRBD2 matching over 13 bases. V lost 4 bases to trimming and J lost 4 bases; unmatched junction nucleotides: 14. There are 19 residues in the CDR3. Per germline, CDR1 SGDLS and CDR2 YYNGEE. The CDR3 DNA reads as TGTGCCAGCAGCTCTACTAGCGGGAGGGTTGGGGGTGGTTACAATGAGCAGTTCTTC. The encoded protein is CASSSTSGRVGGGYNEQFF.

This clonotype has at least ten counts. The J gene is TRBJ2-5, the V gene TRBV6-1; 8 bases align to TRBD1. Germline assignment: CDR1 MNHNS and CDR2 SASEGT. V gave up 10 bases and J gave up 2 bases; unmatched junction bases: 15. The CDR3 spans 16 residues. The CDR3 spells CATLPRGTGTQETQYF. Here the CDR3 DNA reads TGTGCCACCCTCCCCCGTGGGACAGGCACACAAGAGACCCAGTACTTC.

This clonotype was found many times. The rearrangement uses TRBV18 and TRBJ2-5; TRBD1 aligns across 7 bases. The CDR3 loop spans 13 amino acids. V lost 3 bases, J lost 4 bases, and 2 bases stayed unmatched. The germline V gene has CDR1 KGHSH and CDR2 LQKENI. CDR3 DNA sequence: TGTGCCAGCTCACCTGGGACAGTAGAGACCCAGTACTTC. This gives the protein CASSPGTVETQYF.

The sample holds many counts of this clonotype. The chain has TRBV28 and TRBJ1-2; D not resolved. Germline-derived CDR1 and CDR2 are MDHEN and SYDVKM. This CDR3 region has 12 residues. The V gene lost 7 bases and the J gene lost 2 bases, with 8 bases spanning the gap. This chain's CDR3 is CASTQVNYGYTF. DNA of the CDR3: TGTGCCAGCACTCAAGTGAACTATGGCTACACCTTC.

There are a few counts of this clonotype. Written as DNA, the CDR3 is TGCGCCAGTAAAACCCGGGAGTGGGAGCAGTTCTTC. Its protein is CASKTREWEQFF. The V call is TRBV5-1, the J call TRBJ2-1; D may be TRBD2 (6 bases). This CDR3 is 12 amino acids long. The germline V and J ends were trimmed by 8 bases and 10 bases, with 16 bases remaining between them. Looked up from germline, CDR1 is SGHRS and CDR2 is YFSETQ.

This clonotype was seen many times. The V gene is TRBV7-3, the J gene TRBJ2-7, with a possible D match to TRBD2 (5 bases). V was cut by 5 bases and J by 0 bases, with 14 bases left in between. This CDR3 is 15 amino acids long. Germline-derived CDR1 and CDR2 are SGHTA and FQGTGA. The CDR3 protein is CASSPRADPSYEQYF. CDR3 DNA: TGTGCCAGCAGCCCGAGAGCGGACCCCTCCTACGAGCAGTACTTC.

The chain is built from TRBV4-1 and TRBJ2-1; TRBD1 aligns across 7 bases. The CDR3 has 15 residues. The V segment lost 7 bases and the J segment 6 bases; nucleotides outside the gene matches: 12. Germline loops: CDR1 MGHRA, CDR2 YSYEKL. The CDR3 region has the DNA TGCGCCAGCACACCTTCACAGGGGTGGGGCAATGAGCAGTTCTTC. Amino acids: CASTPSQGWGNEQFF.

In this sample, this clonotype turned up a few times. The chain uses TRBV9 and TRBJ2-3; D remains ambiguous. Germline CDR1 SGDLS, CDR2 YYNGEE. CDR3 length: 15 residues. The V and J ends lost 0 bases and 2 bases respectively, with 10 bases between them. The CDR3 protein is CASSVDARTTDTQYF. The CDR3 DNA sequence: TGTGCCAGCAGCGTAGACGCGAGAACCACAGATACGCAGTATTTT.

With respect to this clonotype: One junction end does not reproduce the germline sequence, and a read error may be involved. The chain carries TRBV19 and TRBJ1-5, with D unclear. CDR3 length: 14 amino acids. Germline CDR1 is LNHDA and CDR2 is SQIVND (reference sequence). CDR3: CASSLMMSNQPRHF. The DNA of the CDR3 is TGTGCCAGTAGCCTGATGATGAGCAATCAGCCCCGGCATTTT.

This clonotype turned up a few times. The chain carries TRBV5-6 and TRBJ2-1; 8 bases match TRBD2. V gave up 0 bases and J gave up 3 bases; unmatched junction bases: 2. Germline CDR1 and CDR2: SGHDT and YYEEEE. This CDR3 comprises 15 residues. CDR3: CASSLGLALYNEQFF. The DNA of the CDR3 is TGTGCCAGCAGCTTGGGACTAGCGCTCTACAATGAGCAGTTCTTC.

This clonotype has a count of ten or more. The rearrangement joins TRBV27 to TRBJ1-2; TRBD1 is a possible D gene (6 bases). Germline CDR1 is MNHEY and CDR2 is SMNVEV (reference sequence). V lost 5 bases and J 0 bases, leaving 13 bases between the germline ends. This CDR3 spans 15 amino acids. In nucleotides, the CDR3 is TGTGCCAGCAGTCCTATCGGGACAACTAACTATGGCTACACCTTC. Its protein product is CASSPIGTTNYGYTF.

This clonotype was recorded many times. Here the CDR3 DNA reads TGTGCCAGCAGTCAGGGACAGATGAACACCGGGGAGCTGTTTTTT. It is translated as CASSQGQMNTGELFF. V and J are TRBV28 and TRBJ2-2; 7 positions agree with TRBD1. The CDR3 runs 15 residues. The J segment lost 1 base and the V segment lost 5 bases, leaving 4 bases of the junction unmatched. Germline V lookup: CDR1 MDHEN, CDR2 SYDVKM.

This clonotype was observed many times. The J gene is TRBJ2-2, the V gene TRBV28; D is undetermined. V lost 6 bases to trimming and J lost 0 bases, with 14 bases between them. CDR1 and CDR2 from the germline V gene are MDHEN and SYDVKM. The length of the CDR3 is 16 residues. CDR3 nucleotide sequence: TGTGCCAGCAGCCAAGGACGGAGAGCGAACACCGGGGAGCTGTTTTTT. Protein product: CASSQGRRANTGELFF.

This clonotype was detected only a few times. The chain couples TRBV28 to TRBJ1-6; tentatively, D is TRBD1 (6 bases). From germline, CDR1 is MDHEN and CDR2 SYDVKM. V lost 2 bases, J lost 10 bases, and 15 bases lay in between. The CDR3 contains 15 residues. The CDR3 loop is CASSLRGQGMSPLHF. CDR3 nucleotides: TGTGCCAGCAGTTTAAGAGGGCAGGGGATGTCACCCCTCCACTTT.

This clonotype has only a few counts. The chain is built from TRBV20-1 and TRBJ1-3; TRBD1 agrees at 10 bases. The CDR3 runs 12 residues. Germline trimming cut 6 bases from V and 12 bases from J; bases unmatched to any gene: 8. CDR1 is DFQATT and CDR2 is SNEGSKA in the germline V gene (reference sequence). The DNA for the CDR3 is TGCAGTGCCAAAGACAGGGGGCTTGGCATATATTTT. It specifies CSAKDRGLGIYF.

The sample holds many counts of this clonotype. The J gene is TRBJ1-2, the V gene TRBV10-3; 7 bases are shared with TRBD1. The CDR3 runs 16 residues. V gave up 0 bases and J gave up 3 bases; unmatched junction bases: 7. Germline V gives CDR1 ENHRY, CDR2 SYGVKD. Here the CDR3 reads CAISESRRGGDYGYTF. The CDR3 coding sequence is TGTGCCATCAGTGAGTCGAGACGAGGGGGCGACTATGGCTACACCTTC.

This clonotype appeared many times. The genes are TRBV5-1 and TRBJ1-2; possible D gene TRBD1, 5 bases. The CDR3 loop spans 14 amino acids. CDR1 is SGHRS, CDR2 YFSETQ, per germline. With 4 bases removed from V and 2 bases from J, the gap between germline ends came to 12 bases. CDR3 DNA sequence: TGCGCCAGCAGCGCCGGACACACAAACTATGGCTACACCTTC. Translation: CASSAGHTNYGYTF.